Listed below are T cell receptor beta chains from one sample, sequenced in a study of blood T cell repertoires in COVID-19. Here immunoSEQ multiplex PCR was the method, and the copy in TCRdb shows in-frame clones only, minus some. The sample includes about 99,000 clones, 91% of them seen just once. Sample: peripheral blood. The receptors were sampled from a human donor in a cohort sampled during active COVID-19. Each CDR3 is given with its conserved first and last residue. A D gene is named only where the DNA matches it firmly. Clone size is shown for a subset of rows, as once, few, many or a class of expanded clone.

J,length,size,V,D,DNA,CDR3
TRBJ2-5,14,.,TRBV6-5,.,TGTGCCAGCAGTTCCCGGGGGGCCCAAGAGACCCAGTACTTC,CASSSRGAQETQYF
TRBJ2-2,13,.,TRBV7-7,.,TGTGCCAGCAGCTTCGGGGGACCCGGGGAGCTGTTTTTT,CASSFGGPGELFF
TRBJ2-2,14,.,TRBV7-9,.,TGTGCCAGCAGCTACGGGGTCAACACCGGGGAGCTGTTTTTT,CASSYGVNTGELFF
TRBJ2-1,15,few,TRBV7-2,TRBD2,TGTGCCAGCACCTGGGAAGCGGGGGGCTACAATGAGCAGTTCTTC,CASTWEAGGYNEQFF
TRBJ1-3,16,.,TRBV24-1,TRBD1,TGTGCCTCCGGACAGGGGGGAGACGTTTGTGGAAACACCATATATTTT,CASGQGGDVCGNTIYF
TRBJ1-1,13,.,TRBV9,.,TGTGCCAGCAGCGCAATGGGCCGTACTGAAGCTTTCTTT,CASSAMGRTEAFF
TRBJ2-1,17,.,TRBV5-8,TRBD1,TGTGCCAGCACCACCGACAGGGGCCGCACGCGCTACAATGAGCAGTTCTTC,CASTTDRGRTRYNEQFF
TRBJ2-1,16,.,TRBV27,.,TGTGCCAGCAGTTCCTTGACTCCTCTCATATACAATGAGCAGTTCTTC,CASSSLTPLIYNEQFF
TRBJ1-5,15,once,TRBV19,.,TGTGCCAGTAGTAACCAGGGGAGGGGCAATCAGCCCCAGCATTTT,CASSNQGRGNQPQHF
TRBJ2-1,17,.,TRBV5-6,TRBD2,TGTGCCAGCAGCTATCTAGCGGGAGGGGGGTCCTACAATGAGCAGTTCTTC,CASSYLAGGGSYNEQFF
TRBJ2-2,16,.,TRBV24-1,TRBD1,TGTGCCACCAGTGGCAACCGACAGGGCGAACACCGGGGAGCTGTTTTT,CATSGNRQGEHRGAVF
TRBJ2-7,11,.,TRBV7-9,.,TGTGCCAGCAGGACAGGCTACGAGCAGTACTTC,CASRTGYEQYF
TRBJ2-7,15,.,TRBV7-2,TRBD1,TGTGCCAGCAGCATAGAGAACAGGGGAGTCTACGAGCAGTACTTC,CASSIENRGVYEQYF
TRBJ2-7,14,.,TRBV28,TRBD2,TGTGCCACTCCGTGGGCTAGCGGGAACTACGAGCAGTACTTC,CATPWASGNYEQYF
TRBJ2-7,12,few,TRBV7-2,.,TGTGCCAGCAGCTATAGTTTCTACGAGCAGTACTTC,CASSYSFYEQYF
TRBJ2-1,15,once,TRBV5-6,.,TGTGCCAGCAGCTTCGGTACCGATTCCTACAATGAGCAGTTCTTC,CASSFGTDSYNEQFF
TRBJ1-5,14,.,TRBV7-2,TRBD1,TGTGCCAGCAGCGTTAGGACAGGGAATCAGCCCCAGCATTTT,CASSVRTGNQPQHF
TRBJ2-7,12,.,TRBV2,TRBD2,TGTGCCAGCAGTATCACTAGCGAACAGCAGTACTTC,CASSITSEQQYF
TRBJ2-7,14,.,TRBV9,TRBD1,TGTGCCAGCAGCGTAGGGACAGGACCCTACGAGCAGTACTTC,CASSVGTGPYEQYF
TRBJ2-1,15,.,TRBV28,TRBD2,TGTGCCAGTAATAGGAGGACTAGCGGGAGTGATGAGCAGTTCTTC,CASNRRTSGSDEQFF
TRBJ2-2,15,.,TRBV6-5,TRBD2,TGTGCCAGCACCCCCGGGACTACCAACACCGGGGAGCTGTTTTTT,CASTPGTTNTGELFF
TRBJ2-5,12,.,TRBV14,.,TGTGCCAGCAGTAGCCAAGCCGAGACCCAGTACTTC,CASSSQAETQYF
TRBJ2-2,17,.,TRBV5-4,TRBD2,TGTGCCAGCAGCCTGGGGAAACTAGCGGGGAACACCGGGGAGCTGTTTTTT,CASSLGKLAGNTGELFF
TRBJ2-1,15,.,TRBV11-3,.,TGTGCCAGCAGCTTTAATCAGGGGTTGTACAATGAGCAGTTCTTC,CASSFNQGLYNEQFF
TRBJ1-1,14,.,TRBV6-5,.,TGTGCCAGCAGTTACTCGGCGGAAACATTTGAAGCTTTCTTT,CASSYSAETFEAFF
TRBJ1-1,14,.,TRBV4-3,.,TGCGCCAGCAGCCCGGGAAGAGGACACACTGAAGCTTTCTTT,CASSPGRGHTEAFF
TRBJ1-4,16,.,TRBV9,.,TGTGCCAGCAGCGTTCGGGGGACCGCAACTAATGAAAAACTGTTTTTT,CASSVRGTATNEKLFF
TRBJ1-1,14,.,TRBV30,.,TGTGCCTGGAGTGTACGTGCAGGTCGAGCTGAAGCTTTCTTT,CAWSVRAGRAEAFF
TRBJ2-2,13,.,TRBV27,.,TGTGCCAGCAGTTTAGGTTCGGCCGGGGAGCTGTTTTTT,CASSLGSAGELFF
TRBJ2-3,16,.,TRBV5-6,TRBD2,TGTGCCAGCAGTCTTGGCTCTAGCGGGAGAGCAGATACGCAGTATTTT,CASSLGSSGRADTQYF
TRBJ2-3,15,.,TRBV6-6,TRBD1,TGTGCCAGCAGCTCACCGGGACAGGGACAAGATACGCAGTATTTT,CASSSPGQGQDTQYF
TRBJ2-7,13,.,TRBV4-2,.,TGTGCCAGCAGGCAGGGGGGTACAGCCGAGCAGTACTTC,CASRQGGTAEQYF
TRBJ1-5,11,.,TRBV6-5,.,TGTGCCAGCAGACATAATCAGCCCCAGCATTTT,CASRHNQPQHF
TRBJ1-2,16,.,TRBV30,.,TGTGCCTGGAGTGTACTCAACAGGAAGCGTTTTACAGGCTACACCTTC,CAWSVLNRKRFTGYTF
TRBJ1-2,11,once,TRBV7-2,.,TGTGCCAGCAGCTTATCGGCTAACAGCTTCTTC,CASSLSANSFF
TRBJ2-5,14,.,TRBV6-5,TRBD1,TGTGCGGTTACAGGGGGCGTGCGTTCGGAGACCCAGTACTTC,CAVTGGVRSETQYF
TRBJ1-5,13,once,TRBV5-5,.,TGTGCCAGCAGCTTCCACCAGGATCAGCCCCAGCATTTT,CASSFHQDQPQHF